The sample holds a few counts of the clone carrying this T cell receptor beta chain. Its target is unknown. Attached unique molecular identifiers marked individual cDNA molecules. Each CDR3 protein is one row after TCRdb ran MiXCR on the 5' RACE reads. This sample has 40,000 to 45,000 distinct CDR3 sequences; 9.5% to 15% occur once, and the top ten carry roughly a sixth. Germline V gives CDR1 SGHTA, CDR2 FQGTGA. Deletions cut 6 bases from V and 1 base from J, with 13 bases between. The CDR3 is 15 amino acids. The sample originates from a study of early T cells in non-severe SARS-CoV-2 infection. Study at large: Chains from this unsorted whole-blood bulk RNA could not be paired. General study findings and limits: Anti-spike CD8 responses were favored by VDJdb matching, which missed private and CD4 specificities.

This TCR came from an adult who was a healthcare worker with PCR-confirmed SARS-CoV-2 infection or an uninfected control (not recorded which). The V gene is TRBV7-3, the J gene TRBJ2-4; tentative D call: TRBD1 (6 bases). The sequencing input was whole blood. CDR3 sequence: CASRRTQGAKNIQYF. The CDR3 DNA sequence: TGTGCCAGCAGGCGGACCCAGGGGGCCAAAAACATTCAGTACTTC.